This T cell receptor beta chain was retrieved from a study of T cell responses to AZD1222 COVID-19 vaccine. Study conclusions and caveats: Two AZD1222 administrations were followed by greater Spike-specific TCR breadth and depth. Vaccine-related CD4 TCRs covered spike, predominating at 160-218 and 743-854.

Data came from immunoSEQ multiplex PCR; TCRdb stores just in-frame clones and leaves some out. This table holds about 150,000 clones, 88% found once. Trimming shortened V by 3 bases and J by 7 bases, and 19 bases separated the two germline ends. The CDR3 runs to 17 residues. Germline lookup yields CDR1 KGHSH and CDR2 LQKENI. About this clone: Its antigen is undetermined.

The chain carries TRBV18 and TRBJ1-6, with D maybe TRBD1 (6 bases). The source was peripheral blood, collected on day 0 of AZD1222 vaccination. This TCR derives from an adult in good health. This CDR3 reads CASSPPRRGAVNSPLHF. CDR3 sequence (DNA): TGTGCCAGCTCACCCCCCAGACGGGGGGCGGTAAATTCACCCCTCCACTTT.